A single sample gave rise to the 18 T cell receptor beta chains below, sequenced in a study of Graves' ophthalmopathy and Graves' hyperthyroidism. CDR3 regions of TCR beta were amplified from RNA transcripts. An initial RT-PCR round employing HTBI primers preceded a second-round multiplex PCR. MiXCR, run by TCRdb on the multiplex PCR reads, gives a single entry per CDR3 protein. The profile shows about 480,000 distinct CDR3 sequences, roughly 14% of them singletons. Sequencing was done on a sample of blood. The receptors were gathered from a woman aged 25 to 39 with Graves' ophthalmopathy.

This clonotype appeared once. The CDR3 nucleotides are TGTGCCAGCAGTCTCATGACAGGACACACCTACGAGCAGTACTTC. Its protein is CASSLMTGHTYEQYF. The chain carries TRBV12-3 or TRBV12-4 and TRBJ2-7; D might be TRBD1 (6 bases). Trimming took 5 bases from V and 2 from J, leaving 16 bases between them. This CDR3 has 15 amino acids.

This clonotype was seen many times. CDR3 sequence: CASHQGQGSSYNSPLHF. The CDR3 region has the DNA TGTGCCAGCCATCAGGGACAGGGGAGCTCCTATAATTCACCCCTCCACTTT. V gene TRBV27 combines with J gene TRBJ1-6, with 10 bases lining up with TRBD1. The CDR3 totals 17 residues. V lost 8 bases and J lost 0; bases outside the gene matches: 7. In germline, CDR1 is MNHEY, CDR2 SMNVEV (reference sequence).

The CDR3 DNA is TGTGCCAGCAGTGAGGGGGGGGGATGGACTGAAGCTTTCTTT. It yields the protein CASSEGGGWTEAFF. The chain uses TRBV25-1 and TRBJ1-1; D possibly corresponds to TRBD1 (5 bases). CDR1 and CDR2 (germline): MGHDK, SYGVNS. V was clipped by 3 bases and J by 5 bases, with 13 bases between them. CDR3 size: 14 residues.

Ten or more counts support this clonotype. The chain recombines TRBV12-3 or TRBV12-4 with TRBJ2-7; D is undetermined. This CDR3 region has 14 residues. Trimming took off 0 bases at V and 2 bases at J, with 8 bases between the two ends. The CDR3 DNA reads TGTGCCAGCAGTTTAGCGGCCTCAGCCTACGAGCAGTACTTC. It encodes CASSLAASAYEQYF.

This clonotype was seen many times. The rearrangement joins TRBV12-3 or TRBV12-4 to TRBJ1-5; 9 positions match TRBD1. V shed 4 bases and J 3 bases; nucleotides not matched to a gene: 7. The CDR3 consists of 16 residues. CDR3 amino acids: CASSSPGQGANQPQHF. CDR3 sequence (DNA): TGTGCCAGCAGTTCCCCGGGACAGGGAGCCAATCAGCCCCAGCATTTT.

This chain links TRBV24-1 with TRBJ1-5; a possible D gene is TRBD1 (6 bases). The germline CDR1 and CDR2 sequences are KGHDR and SFDVKD. The CDR3 contains 14 residues. V was cut by 5 bases and J by 1 base, with 8 bases left in between. The CDR3 loop is CATSGGQSNQPQHF. DNA of the CDR3: TGTGCCACCAGTGGCGGACAGAGCAATCAGCCCCAGCATTTT.

This clonotype was seen at least ten times. This chain uses TRBV5-1 with TRBJ1-2; the D is unclear. The germline CDR1 and CDR2 sequences are SGHRS and YFSETQ. Trimming cost V 4 bases and J 4 bases, with 14 bases left between them. This CDR3 is built from 14 residues. The CDR3 sequence is CASSPDGTFYGYTF. The CDR3 coding sequence is TGCGCCAGCAGCCCAGACGGCACCTTCTATGGCTACACCTTC.

This clonotype showed up many times. The rearrangement links TRBV12-5 to TRBJ1-1; D not certain. Deletions cut 7 bases from V and 4 bases from J, with 16 bases between. In germline, CDR1 is LGHNT, CDR2 FRNRAP. The CDR3 covers 14 residues. CDR3 loop: CASVLSSPGTEAFF. CDR3 nucleotides: TGTGCTAGTGTCCTTTCCTCTCCGGGCACTGAAGCTTTCTTT.

This clonotype was counted many times. The chain's CDR3 is CASSVLGGRHNEQYF. DNA of the CDR3: TGTGCCAGCAGTGTTTTAGGGGGGCGACATAACGAGCAGTACTTC. The rearrangement uses TRBV2 and TRBJ2-7; D may correspond to TRBD1 or TRBD2 (6 bases each). The V gene lost 4 bases and the J gene lost 5 bases, with 18 bases spanning the gap. Per germline, CDR1 SNHLY and CDR2 FYNNEI. CDR3 length: 15 amino acids.

The chain combines TRBV6-1 with TRBJ1-1; tentatively, D is TRBD1 (5 bases). Trimming pared 11 bases from V and 3 bases from J, leaving 19 bases between. Germline values: CDR1 MNHNS, CDR2 SASEGT. The CDR3 extends over 14 amino acids. CDR3 nucleotide sequence: TGTGCCGGCCGCGGACACTTTGGGGACACTGAAGCTTTCTTT. Translated: CAGRGHFGDTEAFF.

The table lists this clonotype with many counts. This chain connects TRBV28 to TRBJ2-6; unclear D gene. With 7 bases removed from V and 3 bases from J, the gap between germline ends came to 16 bases. This CDR3 contains 16 residues. Germline CDR1 MDHEN, CDR2 SYDVKM. The CDR3 here is CASKTIKGLGANVLTF. The CDR3 DNA is TGTGCCAGCAAGACGATAAAAGGCCTTGGGGCCAACGTCCTGACTTTC.

This clonotype occurred a few times. The genes are TRBV30 and TRBJ1-6; no reliable D call. V was shortened by 0 bases and J by 5 bases, with 8 bases between the two germline ends. The CDR3 length is 14 residues. From germline, CDR1 is GTSNPN and CDR2 SVGIG (reference sequence). The CDR3 is CAWSVMGNNSPLHF. DNA of the CDR3: TGTGCCTGGAGTGTTATGGGAAATAATTCACCCCTCCACTTT.

This clonotype has ten or more counts. The chain carries TRBV30 and TRBJ2-7; 11 positions match TRBD1. The CDR3 runs 19 residues. Germline assignment: CDR1 GTSNPN and CDR2 SVGIG (reference sequence). Trimming removed 2 bases from V and 3 bases from J; junction bases left unmatched: 18. The CDR3 bases are TGTGCCTGGAGTCCTGAGGACAGGGGGCGGTGGATGGGCTTCTACGAGCAGTACTTC. This encodes CAWSPEDRGRWMGFYEQYF.

This clonotype was recorded at least ten times. The chain recombines TRBV12-3 or TRBV12-4 with TRBJ1-1, with a tentative D call TRBD1 (5 bases). Trimming removed 3 bases at V and 4 bases at J, with 21 bases between. The length of the CDR3 is 17 residues. The CDR3 is CASSFRVLMWRSTEAFF. The CDR3 coding sequence is TGTGCCAGCAGTTTCAGGGTCCTTATGTGGAGGAGCACTGAAGCTTTCTTT.

This clonotype was detected many times. The chain couples TRBV20-1 to TRBJ1-5, with D maybe TRBD1 (5 bases). The germline V gene encodes CDR1 DFQATT and CDR2 SNEGSKA (reference sequence). Trimming took off 2 bases at V and 3 bases at J, with 11 bases between the two ends. This CDR3 region has 14 residues. The CDR3 DNA is TGCAGTGCTAGATACAGGCAATCCAATCAGCCCCAGCATTTT. This translates into CSARYRQSNQPQHF.

This clonotype turned up a few times. The CDR3 protein is CALLVGGDTEAFF. The CDR3 DNA reads as TGCGCCCTCCTAGTGGGGGGGGACACTGAAGCTTTCTTT. This chain joins TRBV10-2 and TRBJ1-1; TRBD1 might be the D (5 bases). Trimming removed 11 bases at V and 3 bases at J, with 16 bases between. CDR1 and CDR2 (germline): WSHSY, SAAADI. This CDR3 has 13 residues.

Ten or more counts support this clonotype. The rearrangement joins TRBV14 to TRBJ2-7, with D uncertain. Trimming took off 3 bases at V and 3 bases at J, with 9 bases between the two ends. In germline, CDR1 is SGHDN, CDR2 FVKESK. The CDR3 length is 13 residues. CDR3 loop: CASSHTIDYEQYF. As DNA, the CDR3 is TGTGCCAGCAGCCATACCATCGACTACGAGCAGTACTTC.

At least ten counts were recorded for this clonotype. Possible read error: a much larger clone is one base away. The V call is TRBV12-3 or TRBV12-4, the J call TRBJ1-5, with 10 bases lining up with TRBD1. The CDR3 loop spans 14 amino acids. V was clipped by 3 bases and J by 5 bases; unmatched bases: 1. The CDR3 bases are TGTGCCAGCAGTTTGGACAGGGGGGATCAGCCCCAGCATTTT. This translates into CASSLDRGDQPQHF.